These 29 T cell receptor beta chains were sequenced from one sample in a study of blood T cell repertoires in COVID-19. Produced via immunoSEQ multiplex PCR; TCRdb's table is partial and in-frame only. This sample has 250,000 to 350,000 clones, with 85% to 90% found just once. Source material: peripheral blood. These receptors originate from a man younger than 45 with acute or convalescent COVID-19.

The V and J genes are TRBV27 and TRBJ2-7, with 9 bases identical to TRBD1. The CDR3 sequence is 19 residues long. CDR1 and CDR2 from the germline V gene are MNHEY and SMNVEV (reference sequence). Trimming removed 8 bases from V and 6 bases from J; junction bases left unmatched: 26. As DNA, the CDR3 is TGTGCCAGCTCTAGGACCGGGACAGGGTTGAGCGGGATACAGGCCGAGCAGTACTTC. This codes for CASSRTGTGLSGIQAEQYF.

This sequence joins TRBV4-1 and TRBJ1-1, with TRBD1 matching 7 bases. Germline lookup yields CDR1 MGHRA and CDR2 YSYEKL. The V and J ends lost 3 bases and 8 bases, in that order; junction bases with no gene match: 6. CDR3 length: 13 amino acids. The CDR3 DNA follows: TGCGCCAGCAGCCAGCCTGACAGGGTAGAAGCTTTCTTT. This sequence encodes CASSQPDRVEAFF.

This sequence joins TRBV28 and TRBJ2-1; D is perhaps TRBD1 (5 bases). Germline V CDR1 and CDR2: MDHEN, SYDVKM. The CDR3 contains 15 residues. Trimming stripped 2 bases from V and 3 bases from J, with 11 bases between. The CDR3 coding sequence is TGTGCCAGCAGTTTAAGGCGTACAGGCTACAATGAGCAGTTCTTC. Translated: CASSLRRTGYNEQFF.

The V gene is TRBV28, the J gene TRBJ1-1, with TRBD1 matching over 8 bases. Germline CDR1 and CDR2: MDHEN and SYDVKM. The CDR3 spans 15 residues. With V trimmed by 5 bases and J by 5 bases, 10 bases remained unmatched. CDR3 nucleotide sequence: TGTGCCAGCAGTCGACGACGGACAGGGACGACTGAAGCTTTCTTT. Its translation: CASSRRRTGTTEAFF.

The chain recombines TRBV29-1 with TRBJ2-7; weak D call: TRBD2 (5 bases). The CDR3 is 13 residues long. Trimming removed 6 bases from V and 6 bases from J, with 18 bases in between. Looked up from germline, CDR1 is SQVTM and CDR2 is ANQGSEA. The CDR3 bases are TGCAGCGTAGGGAGAGGCTATGGCATCGAGCAGTACTTC. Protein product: CSVGRGYGIEQYF.

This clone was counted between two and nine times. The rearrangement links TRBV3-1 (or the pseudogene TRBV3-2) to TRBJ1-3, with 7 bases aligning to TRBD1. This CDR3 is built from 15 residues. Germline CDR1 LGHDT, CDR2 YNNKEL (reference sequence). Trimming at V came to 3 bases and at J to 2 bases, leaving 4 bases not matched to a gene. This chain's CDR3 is CASSHSRGTGNTIYF. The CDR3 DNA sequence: TGTGCCAGCAGCCACTCCAGGGGGACTGGAAACACCATATATTTT.

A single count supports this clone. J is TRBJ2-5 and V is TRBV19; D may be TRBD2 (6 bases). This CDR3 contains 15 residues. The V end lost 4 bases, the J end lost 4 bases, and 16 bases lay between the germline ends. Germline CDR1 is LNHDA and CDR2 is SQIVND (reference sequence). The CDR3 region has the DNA TGTGCCAGTAGTAACAGTGGACTACCCGGAGAGACCCAGTACTTC. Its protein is CASSNSGLPGETQYF.

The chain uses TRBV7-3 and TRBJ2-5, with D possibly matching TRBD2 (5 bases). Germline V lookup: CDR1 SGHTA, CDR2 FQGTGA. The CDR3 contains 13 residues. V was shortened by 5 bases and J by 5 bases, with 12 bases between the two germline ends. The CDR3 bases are TGTGCCAGCAGCCCCTCCGGGATGGAGACCCAGTACTTC. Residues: CASSPSGMETQYF.

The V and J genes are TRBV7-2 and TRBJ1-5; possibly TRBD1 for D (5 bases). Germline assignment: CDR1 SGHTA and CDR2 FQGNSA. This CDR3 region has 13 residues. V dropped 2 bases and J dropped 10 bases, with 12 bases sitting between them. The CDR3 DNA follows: TGTGCCAGCAGCTTAAAGGGTACAGGACCCCAGCATTTT. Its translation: CASSLKGTGPQHF.

The DNA for the CDR3 is TGTGCCAGCAGTCCCAGGACAGGGTATAGTGAAAAACTGTTTTTT. This sequence encodes CASSPRTGYSEKLFF. J is TRBJ1-4 and V is TRBV28, with 8 bases identical to TRBD1. The trim removed 5 bases at V and 7 bases at J, leaving 9 bases unmatched. Germline-derived CDR1 and CDR2 are MDHEN and SYDVKM. The CDR3 contains 15 residues. Full variable domain (outside the CDR3, taken from reference TRBV28 and TRBJ1-4): DVKVTQSSRYLVKRTGEKVFLECVQDMDHENMFWYRQDPGLGLRLIYFSYDVKMKEKGDIPEGYSVSREKKERFSLILESASTNQTSMYLCASSPRTGYSEKLFFGSGTQLSVL.

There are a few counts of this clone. This CDR3 reads CASTTPAEGSGNQPQHF. The CDR3 DNA sequence: TGTGCCAGCACGACACCAGCGGAGGGCAGTGGCAATCAGCCCCAGCATTTT. The chain carries TRBV28 and TRBJ1-5; no clear D gene. The V gene's germline CDR1 is MDHEN and CDR2 SYDVKM. CDR3 length equals 17 residues. Trimming stripped 7 bases from V and 2 bases from J, with 21 bases between.

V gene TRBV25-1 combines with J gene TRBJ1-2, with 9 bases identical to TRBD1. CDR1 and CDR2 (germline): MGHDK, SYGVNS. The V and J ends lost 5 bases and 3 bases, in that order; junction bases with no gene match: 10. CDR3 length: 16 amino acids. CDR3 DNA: TGTGCCAGCAGTTATCCCGGGACAGGGCGTGACTATGGCTACACCTTC. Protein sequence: CASSYPGTGRDYGYTF.

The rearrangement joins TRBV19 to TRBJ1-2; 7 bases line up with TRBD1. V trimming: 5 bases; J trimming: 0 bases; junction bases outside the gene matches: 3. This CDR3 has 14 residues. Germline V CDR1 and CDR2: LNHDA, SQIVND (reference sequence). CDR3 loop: CASSRQGANYGYTF. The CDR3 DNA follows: TGTGCCAGTAGTCGACAGGGAGCTAACTATGGCTACACCTTC.

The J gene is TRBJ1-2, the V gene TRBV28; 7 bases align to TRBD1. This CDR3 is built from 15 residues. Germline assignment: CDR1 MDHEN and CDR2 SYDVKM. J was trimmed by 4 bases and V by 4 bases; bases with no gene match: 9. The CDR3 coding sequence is TGTGCCAGCAGTTCACCCGGACAGGCGGGCTATGGCTACACCTTC. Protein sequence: CASSSPGQAGYGYTF.

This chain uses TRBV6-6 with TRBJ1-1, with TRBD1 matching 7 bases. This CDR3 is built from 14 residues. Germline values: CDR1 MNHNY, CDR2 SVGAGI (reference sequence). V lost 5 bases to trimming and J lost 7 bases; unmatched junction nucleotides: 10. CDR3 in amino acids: CASSPHRGESEAFF. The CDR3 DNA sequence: TGTGCCAGCAGTCCTCACAGGGGCGAGAGTGAAGCTTTCTTT.

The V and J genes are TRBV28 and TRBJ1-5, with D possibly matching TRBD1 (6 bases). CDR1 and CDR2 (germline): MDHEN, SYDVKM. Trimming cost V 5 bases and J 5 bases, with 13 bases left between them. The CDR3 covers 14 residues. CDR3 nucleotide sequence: TGTGCCAGCAGTCTCGACAGGCCTCATCAGCCCCAGCATTTT. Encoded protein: CASSLDRPHQPQHF.

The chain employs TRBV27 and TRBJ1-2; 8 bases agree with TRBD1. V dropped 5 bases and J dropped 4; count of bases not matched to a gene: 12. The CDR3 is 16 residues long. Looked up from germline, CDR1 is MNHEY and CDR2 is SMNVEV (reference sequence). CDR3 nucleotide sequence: TGTGCCAGCAGTCCTCAGACAGGGGTTGCGGGCTATGGCTACACCTTC. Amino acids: CASSPQTGVAGYGYTF.

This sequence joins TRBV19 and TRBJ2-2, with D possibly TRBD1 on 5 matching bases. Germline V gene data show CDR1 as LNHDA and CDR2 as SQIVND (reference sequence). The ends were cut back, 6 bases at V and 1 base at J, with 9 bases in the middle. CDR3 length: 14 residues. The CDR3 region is CASRKTGNTGELFF. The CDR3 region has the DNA TGTGCCAGTAGAAAAACAGGGAACACCGGGGAGCTGTTTTTT.

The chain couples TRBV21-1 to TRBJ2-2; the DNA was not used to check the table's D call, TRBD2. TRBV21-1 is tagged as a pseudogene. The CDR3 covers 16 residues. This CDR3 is CASIPTLHLRTGELFF. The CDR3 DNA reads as TGTGCCAGCATTCCAACCCTCCACCTGCGTACCGGGGAGCTGTTTTTT.

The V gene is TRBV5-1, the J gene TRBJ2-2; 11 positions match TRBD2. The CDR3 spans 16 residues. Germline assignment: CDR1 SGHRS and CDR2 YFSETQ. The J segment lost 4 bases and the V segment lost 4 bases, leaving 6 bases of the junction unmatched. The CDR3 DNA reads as TGCGCCAGCAGCCCAGGACTAGCGGGTGCCACCGGGGAGCTGTTTTTT. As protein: CASSPGLAGATGELFF.

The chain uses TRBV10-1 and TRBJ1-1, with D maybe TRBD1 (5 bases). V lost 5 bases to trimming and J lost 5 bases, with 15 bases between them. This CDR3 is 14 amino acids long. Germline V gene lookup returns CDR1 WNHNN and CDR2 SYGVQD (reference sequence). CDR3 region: CASSPQGVATEAFF. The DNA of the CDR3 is TGCGCCAGCAGTCCCCAGGGTGTCGCGACTGAAGCTTTCTTT.

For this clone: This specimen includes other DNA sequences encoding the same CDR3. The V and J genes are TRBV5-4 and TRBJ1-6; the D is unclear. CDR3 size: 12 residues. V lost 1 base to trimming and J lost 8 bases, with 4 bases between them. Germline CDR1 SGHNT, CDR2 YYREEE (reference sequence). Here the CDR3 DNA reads TGTGCCAGCAGCTTGTCGGATTCACCCCTCCACTTT. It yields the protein CASSLSDSPLHF.

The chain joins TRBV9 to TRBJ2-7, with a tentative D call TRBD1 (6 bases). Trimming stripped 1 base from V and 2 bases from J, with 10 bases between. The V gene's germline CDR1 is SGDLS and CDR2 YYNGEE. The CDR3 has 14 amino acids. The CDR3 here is CASSVWDKTYEQYF. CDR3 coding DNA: TGTGCCAGCAGCGTATGGGACAAGACCTACGAGCAGTACTTC.

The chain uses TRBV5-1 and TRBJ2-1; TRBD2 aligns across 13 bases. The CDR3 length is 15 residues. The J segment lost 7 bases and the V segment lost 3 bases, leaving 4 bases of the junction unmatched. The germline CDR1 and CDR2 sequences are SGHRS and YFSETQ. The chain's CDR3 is CASSSGTSGVNEQFF. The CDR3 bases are TGCGCCAGCAGCTCCGGGACTAGCGGGGTTAATGAGCAGTTCTTC.

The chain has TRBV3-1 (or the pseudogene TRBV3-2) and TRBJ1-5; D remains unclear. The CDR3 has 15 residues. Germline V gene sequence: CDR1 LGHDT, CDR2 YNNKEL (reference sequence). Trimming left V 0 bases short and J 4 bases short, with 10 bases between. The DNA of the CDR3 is TGTGCCAGCAGCCAAGATTTTGCGGGGAATCAGCCCCAGCATTTT. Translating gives CASSQDFAGNQPQHF.

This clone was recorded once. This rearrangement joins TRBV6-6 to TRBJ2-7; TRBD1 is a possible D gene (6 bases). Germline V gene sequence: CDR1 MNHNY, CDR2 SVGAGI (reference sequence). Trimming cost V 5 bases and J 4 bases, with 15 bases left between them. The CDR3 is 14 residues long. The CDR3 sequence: CASSAGVEAYEQYF. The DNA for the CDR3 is TGTGCCAGCAGTGCAGGGGTTGAAGCTTACGAGCAGTACTTC.

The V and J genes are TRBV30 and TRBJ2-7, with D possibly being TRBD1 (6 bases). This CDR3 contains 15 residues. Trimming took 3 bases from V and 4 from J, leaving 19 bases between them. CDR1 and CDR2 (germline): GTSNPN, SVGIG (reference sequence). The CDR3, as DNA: TGTGCCTGGAGGCCGGACAGTTTAATTCCTTACGAGCAGTACTTC. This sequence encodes CAWRPDSLIPYEQYF.

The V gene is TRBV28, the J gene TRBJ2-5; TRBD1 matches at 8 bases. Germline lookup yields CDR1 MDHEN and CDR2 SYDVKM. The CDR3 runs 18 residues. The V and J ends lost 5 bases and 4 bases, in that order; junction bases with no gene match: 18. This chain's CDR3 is CASSPGLLQGALGETQYF. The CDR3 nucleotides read TGTGCCAGCAGTCCCGGCCTACTCCAGGGGGCCTTAGGAGAGACCCAGTACTTC.

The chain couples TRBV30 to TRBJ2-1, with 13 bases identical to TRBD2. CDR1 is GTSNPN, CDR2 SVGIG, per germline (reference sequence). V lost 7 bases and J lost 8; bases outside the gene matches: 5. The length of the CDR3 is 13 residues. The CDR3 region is CAFTSGRAYEQFF. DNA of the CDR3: TGTGCCTTTACTAGCGGGAGGGCCTATGAGCAGTTCTTC.